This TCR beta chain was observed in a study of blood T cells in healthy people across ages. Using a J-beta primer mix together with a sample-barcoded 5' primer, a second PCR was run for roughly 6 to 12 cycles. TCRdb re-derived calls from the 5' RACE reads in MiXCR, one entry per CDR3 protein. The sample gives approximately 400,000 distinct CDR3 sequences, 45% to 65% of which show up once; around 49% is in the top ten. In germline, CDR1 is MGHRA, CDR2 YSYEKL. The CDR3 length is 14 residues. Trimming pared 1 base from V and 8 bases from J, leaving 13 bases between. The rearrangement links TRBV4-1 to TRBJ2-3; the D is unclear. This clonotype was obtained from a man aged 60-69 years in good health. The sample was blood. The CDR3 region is CASSQGTLQPTQYF. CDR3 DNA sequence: TGCGCCAGCAGCCAAGGAACCCTTCAGCCTACGCAGTATTTT.